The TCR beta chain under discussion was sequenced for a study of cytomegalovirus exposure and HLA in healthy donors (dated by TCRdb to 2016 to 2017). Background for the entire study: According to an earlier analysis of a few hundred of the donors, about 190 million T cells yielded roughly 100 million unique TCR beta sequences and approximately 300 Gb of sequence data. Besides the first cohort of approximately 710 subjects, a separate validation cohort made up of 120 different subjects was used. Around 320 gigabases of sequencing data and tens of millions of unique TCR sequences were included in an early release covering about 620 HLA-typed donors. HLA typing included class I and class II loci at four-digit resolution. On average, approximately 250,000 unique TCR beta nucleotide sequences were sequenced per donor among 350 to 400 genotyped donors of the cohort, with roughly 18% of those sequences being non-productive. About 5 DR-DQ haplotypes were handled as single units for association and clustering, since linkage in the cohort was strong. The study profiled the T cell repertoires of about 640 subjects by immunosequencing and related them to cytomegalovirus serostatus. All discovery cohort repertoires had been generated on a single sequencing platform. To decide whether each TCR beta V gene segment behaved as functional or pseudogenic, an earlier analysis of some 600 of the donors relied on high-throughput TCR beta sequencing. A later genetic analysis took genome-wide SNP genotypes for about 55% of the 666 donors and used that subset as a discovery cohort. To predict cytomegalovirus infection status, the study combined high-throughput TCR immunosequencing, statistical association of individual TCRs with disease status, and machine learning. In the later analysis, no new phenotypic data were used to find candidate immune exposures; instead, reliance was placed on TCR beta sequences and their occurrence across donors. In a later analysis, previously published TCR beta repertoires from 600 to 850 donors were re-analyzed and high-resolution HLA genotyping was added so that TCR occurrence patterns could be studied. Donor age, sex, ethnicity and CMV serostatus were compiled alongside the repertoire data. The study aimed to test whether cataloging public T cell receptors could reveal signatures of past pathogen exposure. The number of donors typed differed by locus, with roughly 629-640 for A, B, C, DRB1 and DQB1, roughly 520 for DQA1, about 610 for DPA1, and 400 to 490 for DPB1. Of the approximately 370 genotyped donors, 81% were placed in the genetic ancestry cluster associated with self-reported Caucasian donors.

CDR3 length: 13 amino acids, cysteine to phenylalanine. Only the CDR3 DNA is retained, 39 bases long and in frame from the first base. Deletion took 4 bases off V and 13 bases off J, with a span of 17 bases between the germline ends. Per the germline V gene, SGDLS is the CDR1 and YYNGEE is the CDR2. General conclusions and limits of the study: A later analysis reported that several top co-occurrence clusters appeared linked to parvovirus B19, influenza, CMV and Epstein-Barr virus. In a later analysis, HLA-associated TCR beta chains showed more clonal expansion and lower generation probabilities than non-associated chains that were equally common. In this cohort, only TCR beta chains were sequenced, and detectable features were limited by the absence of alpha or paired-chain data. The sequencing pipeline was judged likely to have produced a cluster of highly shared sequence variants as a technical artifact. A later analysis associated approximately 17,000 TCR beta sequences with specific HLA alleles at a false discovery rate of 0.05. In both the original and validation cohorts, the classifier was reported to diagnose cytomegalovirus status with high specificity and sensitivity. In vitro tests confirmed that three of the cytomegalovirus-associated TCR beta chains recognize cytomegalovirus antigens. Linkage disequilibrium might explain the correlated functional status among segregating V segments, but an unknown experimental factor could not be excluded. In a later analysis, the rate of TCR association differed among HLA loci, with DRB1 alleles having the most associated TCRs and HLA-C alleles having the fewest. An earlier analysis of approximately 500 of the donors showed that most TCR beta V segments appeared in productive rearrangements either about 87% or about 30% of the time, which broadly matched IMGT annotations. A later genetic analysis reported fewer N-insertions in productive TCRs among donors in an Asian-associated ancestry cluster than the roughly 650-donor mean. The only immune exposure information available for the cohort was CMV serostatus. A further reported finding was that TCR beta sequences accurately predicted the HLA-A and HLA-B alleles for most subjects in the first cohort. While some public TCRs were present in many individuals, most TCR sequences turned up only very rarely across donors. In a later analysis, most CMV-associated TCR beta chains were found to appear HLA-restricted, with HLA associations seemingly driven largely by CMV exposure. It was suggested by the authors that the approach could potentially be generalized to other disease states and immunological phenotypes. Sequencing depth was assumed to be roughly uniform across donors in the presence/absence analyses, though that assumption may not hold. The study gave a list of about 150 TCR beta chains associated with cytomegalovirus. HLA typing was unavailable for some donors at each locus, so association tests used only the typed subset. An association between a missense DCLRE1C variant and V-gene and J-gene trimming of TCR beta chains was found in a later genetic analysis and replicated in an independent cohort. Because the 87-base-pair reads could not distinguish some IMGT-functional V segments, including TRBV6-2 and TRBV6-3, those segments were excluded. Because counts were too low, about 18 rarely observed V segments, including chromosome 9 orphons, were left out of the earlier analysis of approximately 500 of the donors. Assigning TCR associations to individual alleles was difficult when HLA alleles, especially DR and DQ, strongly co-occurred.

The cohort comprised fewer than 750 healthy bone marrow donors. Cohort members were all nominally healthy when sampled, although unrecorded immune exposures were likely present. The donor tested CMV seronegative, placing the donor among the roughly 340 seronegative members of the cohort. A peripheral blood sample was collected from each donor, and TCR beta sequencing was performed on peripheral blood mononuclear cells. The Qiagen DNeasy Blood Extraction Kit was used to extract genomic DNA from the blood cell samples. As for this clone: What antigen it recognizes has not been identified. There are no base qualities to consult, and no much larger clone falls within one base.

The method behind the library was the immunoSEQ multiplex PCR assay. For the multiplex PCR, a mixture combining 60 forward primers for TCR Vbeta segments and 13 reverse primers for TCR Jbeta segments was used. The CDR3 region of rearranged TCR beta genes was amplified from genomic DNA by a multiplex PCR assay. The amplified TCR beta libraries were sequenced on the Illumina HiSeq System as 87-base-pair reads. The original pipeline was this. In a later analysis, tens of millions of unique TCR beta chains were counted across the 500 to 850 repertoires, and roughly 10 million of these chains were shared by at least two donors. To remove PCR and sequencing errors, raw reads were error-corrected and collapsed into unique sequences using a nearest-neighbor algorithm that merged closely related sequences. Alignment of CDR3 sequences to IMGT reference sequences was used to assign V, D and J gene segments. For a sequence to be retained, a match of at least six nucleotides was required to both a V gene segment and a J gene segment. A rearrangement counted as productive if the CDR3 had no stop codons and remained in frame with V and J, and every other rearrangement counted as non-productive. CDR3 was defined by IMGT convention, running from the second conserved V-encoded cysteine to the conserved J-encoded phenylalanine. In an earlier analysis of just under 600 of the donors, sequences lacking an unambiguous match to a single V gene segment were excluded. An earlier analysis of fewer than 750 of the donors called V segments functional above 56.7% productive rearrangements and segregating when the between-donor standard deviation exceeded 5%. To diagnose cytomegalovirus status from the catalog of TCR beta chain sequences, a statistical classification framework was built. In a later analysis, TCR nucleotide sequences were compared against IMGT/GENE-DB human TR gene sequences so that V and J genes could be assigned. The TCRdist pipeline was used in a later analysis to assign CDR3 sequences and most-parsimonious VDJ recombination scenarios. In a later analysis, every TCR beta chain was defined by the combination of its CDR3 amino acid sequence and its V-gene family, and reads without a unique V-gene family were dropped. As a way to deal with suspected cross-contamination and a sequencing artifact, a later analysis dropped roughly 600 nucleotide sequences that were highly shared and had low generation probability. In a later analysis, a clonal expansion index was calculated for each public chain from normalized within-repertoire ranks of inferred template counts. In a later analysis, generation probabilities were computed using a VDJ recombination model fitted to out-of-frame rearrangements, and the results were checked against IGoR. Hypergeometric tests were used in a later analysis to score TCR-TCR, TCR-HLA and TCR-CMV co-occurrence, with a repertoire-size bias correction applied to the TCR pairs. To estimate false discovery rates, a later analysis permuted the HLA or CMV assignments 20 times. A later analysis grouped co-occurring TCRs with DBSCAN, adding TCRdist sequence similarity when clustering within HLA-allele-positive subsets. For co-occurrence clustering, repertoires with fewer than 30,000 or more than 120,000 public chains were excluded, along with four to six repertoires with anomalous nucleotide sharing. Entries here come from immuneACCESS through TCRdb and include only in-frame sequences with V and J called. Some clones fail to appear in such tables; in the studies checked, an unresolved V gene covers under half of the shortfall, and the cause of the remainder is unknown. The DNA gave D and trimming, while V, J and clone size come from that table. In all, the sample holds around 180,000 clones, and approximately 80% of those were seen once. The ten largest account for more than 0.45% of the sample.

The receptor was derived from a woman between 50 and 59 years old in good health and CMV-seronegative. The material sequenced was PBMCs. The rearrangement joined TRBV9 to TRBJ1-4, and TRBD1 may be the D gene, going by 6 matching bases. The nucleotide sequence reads TGTGCCAGCAGCCCCGATATGGGACATGGACTGTTTTTT. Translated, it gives CASSPDMGHGLFF.